The rows below give T cell receptor beta chains drawn from one sample of a study of blood T cell repertoires in COVID-19. Libraries were prepared by immunoSEQ multiplex PCR; TCRdb keeps only in-frame clonotypes and omits some of them. The sample includes about 68,000 clones, approximately 93% of them seen just once. Input material: peripheral blood. The receptor source for this set is a man aged 50-59 years with COVID-19, enrolled during active disease. CDR3s include the opening cysteine and the closing phenylalanine or tryptophan. D genes are given only for firm matches. Clone size, where shown, is once, few, many, or a class for clones that have expanded.

d_call clone_size j_call v_call cdr3_nt cdr3_aa
TRBD1 once TRBJ2-5 TRBV15 TGTGCCACCCGGGACAGTTTCTGGGAGACCCAGTACTTC CATRDSFWETQYF
TRBD1 once TRBJ1-1 TRBV11-2 TGTGCCAGCAGCTTGACAGGGGGCACTGAAGCTTTCTTT CASSLTGGTEAFF
- once TRBJ1-1 TRBV2 TGTGCCAGCAAACTAACAGGTCCGAACACTGAAGCTTTCTTT CASKLTGPNTEAFF
TRBD2 once TRBJ2-1 TRBV11-2 TGTGCCAGCAGCTTAGGGATAGCGGGAGCAGTCTACAATGAGCAGTTCTTC CASSLGIAGAVYNEQFF
- - TRBJ2-3 TRBV10-3 TGTGCCATCAGTGATAGAGGGGATACGCAGTATTTT CAISDRGDTQYF
TRBD1 - TRBJ1-4 TRBV19 TGTGCCAGTAGTCCGCCACCCTCCGGGACAGGGGCTAATGAAAAACTGTTTTTT CASSPPPSGTGANEKLFF
TRBD2 - TRBJ2-3 TRBV10-3 TGTGCCATCAGTGAGACTAGCGGGAGGAACACAGATACGCAGTATTTT CAISETSGRNTDTQYF
TRBD2 - TRBJ2-2 TRBV9 TGTGCCAGCAGCCCCACTCCGGGACTAGTGGGTACCGGGGAGCTGTTTTTT CASSPTPGLVGTGELFF
TRBD1 - TRBJ2-3 TRBV15 TGTGCCACCAGCAGAGTGGCGGCAGGGGGCGCAGATACGCAGTATTTT CATSRVAAGGADTQYF
TRBD1 - TRBJ2-5 TRBV25-1 TGTGCCAGCAGTGCCCGGACAGGGGGCGCGAAGACCCAGTACTTC CASSARTGGAKTQYF
TRBD1 - TRBJ1-1 TRBV18 TGTGCCAGCTCACCAAGGGGACAGGAGGACACTGAAGCTTTCTTT CASSPRGQEDTEAFF
- once TRBJ2-5 TRBV7-2 TGTGCCAGCAGCTCGGCCGGGGTTTCCCAAGAGACCCAGTACTTC CASSSAGVSQETQYF
- - TRBJ2-3 TRBV7-3 TGTGCCAGCAGCTTCAGGGGCGCCCACACAGATACGCAGTATTTT CASSFRGAHTDTQYF
TRBD1 - TRBJ1-2 TRBV27 TGTGCCAGCAGTTTATTGACCTTTCCGGGACAGGGTAATGATGGCTACACCTTC CASSLLTFPGQGNDGYTF
- - TRBJ1-4 TRBV28 TGTGCCAGCAGTGGGGACACCACAACTAATGAAAAACTGTTTTTT CASSGDTTTNEKLFF
TRBD2 - TRBJ2-2 TRBV30 TGTGCCTGGAGTGGCGGTAGCGGGAGTCACACCGGGGAGCTGTTTTTT CAWSGGSGSHTGELFF
TRBD1 - TRBJ1-2 TRBV4-1 TGCGCCAGCAGCCAGAAAGGGACAGGGGATGGCTACACCTTC CASSQKGTGDGYTF
- - TRBJ1-4 TRBV19 TGTGCCAGTAGTTTCGCTTTGACTGATGATGCAACTAATGAAAAACTGTTTTTT CASSFALTDDATNEKLFF
TRBD2 - TRBJ2-3 TRBV14 TGTGCCAGCAGTCGCAGACTAGCGGGAGCCGGAGATACGCAGTATTTT CASSRRLAGAGDTQYF
- - TRBJ2-7 TRBV6-5 TGTGCCAGCAGTCGAACTGGTCCCCAGGGGCAGTACTTC CASSRTGPQGQYF
- - TRBJ2-7 TRBV15 TGTGCCACCAGCAGAGATGGGCCGTACGAGCAGTACTTC CATSRDGPYEQYF